This entry lists 22 T cell receptor beta chains sequenced from one sample in a study of T cells in Graves' hyperthyroidism and ophthalmopathy. TCR beta CDR3 sequences were amplified from RNA transcripts. Initially, a first-round RT-PCR of the TCR CDR3 employed the HTBI primer set. TCRdb re-called the multiplex PCR reads with MiXCR, one entry per CDR3 protein. The top ten hold about 21% of the sample, which has about 350,000 distinct CDR3 sequences, over 12% seen once. Sequencing used blood. Receptors originate from a woman aged 55-70 years with Graves' ophthalmopathy.

This clonotype came up a few times. The CDR3 is CASSFLFSGTGRETQYF. In DNA, the CDR3 is TGTGCCAGCAGTTTTCTCTTCTCCGGGACAGGGAGGGAGACCCAGTACTTC. The chain uses TRBV12-3 or TRBV12-4 and TRBJ2-5; 9 bases agree with TRBD1. After removal of 3 bases from V and 5 bases from J, the junction contained 13 bases not matched to a gene. This CDR3 is built from 17 residues.

The chain uses TRBV30 and TRBJ1-5; D may be TRBD1 (5 bases). The CDR3 spans 17 residues. Deletions cut 1 base from V and 4 bases from J, with 20 bases between. Germline-derived CDR1 and CDR2 are GTSNPN and SVGIG (reference sequence). Written as DNA, the CDR3 is TGTGCCTGGAGTGCTTCCGGGCGGGGGTGGTTTAATCAGCCCCAGCATTTT. It yields the protein CAWSASGRGWFNQPQHF.

About this clonotype itself: A much more abundant neighbour one base away suggests this may be a read error. The rearrangement joins TRBV3-1 to TRBJ2-1, with a weak D call TRBD2 (5 bases). Germline V gene data show CDR1 as LGHDT and CDR2 as YNNKEL (reference sequence). There are 12 residues in the CDR3. In nucleotides, the CDR3 is TGTGCCGGCAGTCGAGGGTCCAATGAGCAGTTCTTC. Translation: CAGSRGSNEQFF.

The genes are TRBV24-1 and TRBJ2-2, with 7 bases matching TRBD2. CDR1 and CDR2 from the germline V gene are KGHDR and SFDVKD. The CDR3 sequence is 16 residues long. V lost 5 bases and J lost 3; bases outside the gene matches: 8. CDR3 amino acids: CATSGRTAGDTGELFF. For the CDR3, the DNA is TGTGCCACCAGTGGGCGGACCGCGGGGGACACCGGGGAGCTGTTTTTT.

This clonotype occurred many times. Germline and junction disagree at one end, which may indicate a read error. The gene calls are TRBV11-3 and TRBJ1-1; 9 nucleotides agree with TRBD1. Germline CDR1 and CDR2: SGHNT and YENEEA. The CDR3 extends over 17 amino acids. CDR3 residues: CASSYPTGQGMNTGAFF. Here the CDR3 DNA reads TGTGCCAGCAGCTATCCCACGGGACAGGGCATGAACACTGGAGCTTTCTTT.

J is TRBJ2-1 and V is TRBV5-6, with TRBD2 identical over 9 bases. J lost 6 bases, V lost 4 bases, and 5 bases had no gene match. This CDR3 region has 14 residues. Germline V lookup: CDR1 SGHDT, CDR2 YYEEEE. This chain's CDR3 is CASSRIAGVNEQFF. The CDR3 DNA is TGTGCCAGCAGCCGGATAGCGGGGGTCAATGAGCAGTTCTTC.

As for this clonotype: With a much larger clone just one base away, this may be a read error. The rearrangement joins TRBV3-1 to TRBJ2-2; 7 bases line up with TRBD2. This CDR3 is 14 amino acids long. Germline CDR1 reads LGHDT; CDR2 reads YNNKEL (reference sequence). The trim removed 4 bases at V and 6 bases at J, leaving 5 bases unmatched. CDR3 sequence reads: CASSRTRISGELFF. The CDR3 DNA follows: TGTGCCAGCAGCCGGACTAGAATCTCCGGGGAGCTGTTTTTT.

This clonotype has at least ten counts. Here the CDR3 reads CASSHYGGGSTDTQYF. Written as DNA, the CDR3 is TGTGCCAGCAGCCATTATGGGGGCGGCAGCACAGATACGCAGTATTTT. This sequence joins TRBV3-1 and TRBJ2-3; a possible D gene is TRBD1 (6 bases). Per the germline V gene, CDR1 is LGHDT and CDR2 is YNNKEL (reference sequence). The V end lost 3 bases, the J end lost 0 bases, and 13 bases lay between the germline ends. The CDR3 runs 16 residues.

This clonotype was observed many times. The rearrangement links TRBV3-1 to TRBJ2-3; 8 bases align to TRBD2. This CDR3 comprises 15 residues. Germline V lookup: CDR1 LGHDT, CDR2 YNNKEL (reference sequence). With V trimmed by 3 bases and J by 3 bases, 5 bases remained unmatched. CDR3 DNA sequence: TGTGCCAGCAGCCACACGGGAGGGAGGACAGATACGCAGTATTTT. It is translated as CASSHTGGRTDTQYF.

This clonotype has just a few counts. The chain employs TRBV7-9 and TRBJ2-5; TRBD2 agrees at 12 bases. V lost 5 bases, J lost 5 bases, and 6 bases stayed unmatched. The CDR3 is made up of 15 amino acids. Germline assignment: CDR1 SEHNR and CDR2 FQNEAQ (reference sequence). The CDR3 spells CASSGLAGIGETQYF. The CDR3 bases are TGTGCCAGCAGCGGACTAGCGGGAATTGGGGAGACCCAGTACTTC.

In this sample, this clonotype turned up many times. The chain uses TRBV11-2 and TRBJ2-1, with a weak D call TRBD1 (6 bases). This CDR3 contains 15 residues. Looked up from germline, CDR1 is SGHAT and CDR2 is FQNNGV. Trimming cost V 0 bases and J 8 bases, with 14 bases left between them. The CDR3 sequence: CASSLDRGHGDEQFF. DNA of the CDR3: TGTGCCAGCAGCTTAGACAGGGGCCACGGGGATGAGCAGTTCTTC.

This chain connects TRBV2 to TRBJ1-1, with TRBD1 matching over 10 bases. Losses at the gene ends were 4 bases for V and 4 bases for J; bases not matched to a gene: 6. Germline V gene lookup returns CDR1 SNHLY and CDR2 FYNNEI. The CDR3 contains 15 residues. CDR3 bases: TGTGCCAGCAGTGGTCGAGACAGGGGGCCCACTGAAGCTTTCTTT. Translation: CASSGRDRGPTEAFF.

To note about this clonotype: This clone may be a read error of a much larger clone one base away. This chain links TRBV6-1 with TRBJ1-1; D perhaps matches TRBD1 (5 bases). Trimming shortened V by 1 base and J by 6 bases, and 12 bases separated the two germline ends. Germline CDR1 is MNHNS and CDR2 is SASEGT. The CDR3 covers 14 residues. The CDR3 coding sequence is TGTGCCAGCAGTGAAGGAGTCTTGGGGGCTGAAGCTTTCTTT. Protein: CASSEGVLGAEAFF.

Remarks on this clonotype: A much more abundant neighbour one base away suggests this may be a read error. V and J are TRBV28 and TRBJ2-4; TRBD1 is a possible D gene (6 bases). Germline values: CDR1 MDHEN, CDR2 SYDVKM. CDR3 length: 13 residues. CDR3 sequence reads: CVSSDTRGNIQYF. The CDR3 DNA sequence: TGTGTCAGCAGCGACACCAGGGGTAACATTCAGTACTTC.

This clonotype came up a few times. The chain recombines TRBV29-1 with TRBJ1-1, with a possible D match to TRBD1 (5 bases). V lost 0 bases and J lost 8, with 16 bases in between. The CDR3 has 14 amino acids. Per the germline V gene, CDR1 is SQVTM and CDR2 is ANQGSEA. The CDR3 nucleotides read TGCAGCGTTGAAGATGGGGTTCTGGGGCGCGAAGCTTTCTTT. The encoded protein is CSVEDGVLGREAFF.

This clonotype was observed at least ten times. The chain recombines TRBV7-2 with TRBJ2-7, with a tentative D call TRBD2 (6 bases). The length of the CDR3 is 15 residues. CDR1 SGHTA and CDR2 FQGNSA come from the germline V gene. Trimming stripped 5 bases from V and 0 bases from J, with 14 bases between. CDR3 DNA sequence: TGTGCCAGCAGCCGGGGAGGAGCGCTCTCCTACGAGCAGTACTTC. Amino acid sequence: CASSRGGALSYEQYF. Filled out from reference TRBV7-2 and TRBJ2-7, the complete variable domain reads GAGVSQSPSNKVTEKGKDVELRCDPISGHTALYWYRQSLGQGLEFLIYFQGNSAPDKSGLPSDRFSAERTGGSVSTLTIQRTQQEDSAVYLCASSRGGALSYEQYFGPGTRLTVT.

The CDR3 DNA reads as TGCGCCAGCAGCCAACTACTAGTCTCGAACGAGCAGTACTTC. It yields the protein CASSQLLVSNEQYF. The rearrangement uses TRBV4-1 and TRBJ2-7, with a weak D call TRBD2 (5 bases). V lost 2 bases, J lost 5 bases, and 13 bases lay in between. Germline V gives CDR1 MGHRA, CDR2 YSYEKL. CDR3 length equals 14 residues.

There are a few counts of this clonotype. The rearrangement uses TRBV4-1 and TRBJ2-1, with D possibly being TRBD1 (6 bases). The CDR3 runs 16 residues. Per germline, CDR1 MGHRA and CDR2 YSYEKL. V lost 3 bases to trimming and J lost 1 base, with 13 bases between them. The CDR3 protein is CASSQGAFGSYNEQFF. DNA of the CDR3: TGCGCCAGCAGCCAGGGGGCCTTCGGGTCCTACAATGAGCAGTTCTTC.

This clonotype was counted at least ten times. The chain has TRBV30 and TRBJ1-3; the D gene is possibly TRBD1 (6 bases). Germline CDR1 reads GTSNPN; CDR2 reads SVGIG (reference sequence). CDR3 length: 15 residues. V was cut by 2 bases and J by 2 bases, with 13 bases left in between. CDR3 loop: CAWSIDTGPGNTIYF. The CDR3 DNA reads as TGTGCCTGGAGTATAGATACAGGGCCTGGAAACACCATATATTTT. Supplemented by reference TRBV30 and TRBJ1-3, the full variable domain reads SQTIHQWPATLVQPVGSPLSLECTVEGTSNPNLYWYRQAAGRGLQLLFYSVGIGQISSEVPQNLSASRPQDRQFILSSKKLLLSDSGFYLCAWSIDTGPGNTIYFGEGSWLTVV.

This clonotype has ten or more counts. The chain uses TRBV9 and TRBJ2-5, with 10 bases lining up with TRBD2. The germline CDR1 and CDR2 sequences are SGDLS and YYNGEE. Trimming removed 1 base from V and 1 base from J; junction bases left unmatched: 13. The CDR3 spans 19 residues. The CDR3 loop reads CASSVSSTLAGLPQETQYF. The CDR3 DNA sequence: TGTGCCAGCAGCGTATCATCCACACTAGCGGGATTACCCCAAGAGACCCAGTACTTC.

Ten or more counts support this clonotype. This rearrangement joins TRBV10-3 to TRBJ2-1; 9 bases line up with TRBD1. CDR1 is ENHRY and CDR2 is SYGVKD in the germline V gene. The junction had 14 bases not matched to a gene; V was cut back by 6 bases and J by 8 bases. This CDR3 is built from 16 residues. CDR3 nucleotide sequence: TGTGCCATCAGAGGTCCTCCGGGACAGGGAAAGGATGAGCAGTTCTTC. Amino acid sequence: CAIRGPPGQGKDEQFF.

This clonotype was observed a handful of times. The J gene is TRBJ2-7, the V gene TRBV19; perhaps D is TRBD1 or TRBD2 (5 bases each). V was trimmed by 5 bases and J by 3 bases, leaving 14 bases between them. This CDR3 has 14 amino acids. CDR1 and CDR2 (germline): LNHDA, SQIVND (reference sequence). The CDR3: CASSAAGAYYEQYF. The DNA for the CDR3 is TGTGCCAGTAGTGCCGCCGGGGCCTACTACGAGCAGTACTTC. The variable domain in full, completed from reference TRBV19 and TRBJ2-7, reads DGGITQSPKYLFRKEGQNVTLSCEQNLNHDAMYWYRQDPGQGLRLIYYSQIVNDFQKGDIAEGYSVSREKKESFPLTVTSAQKNPTAFYLCASSAAGAYYEQYFGPGTRLTVT.